The sequence of this T cell receptor (beta chain) was determined in a study of read filtering for tumor transcriptome and immune sequencing. Study-level information: TCR-mapped reads were about 4 to 11 million with IR-seq versus roughly 85 to 1,400 with RNA-seq.

To note about this clonotype: The target antigen is unknown. A read error may produce the germline difference seen at one junction end.

This library used roughly 400 ng RNA and molecular barcoded adaptors spanning alpha/delta and beta/gamma chains. TCRdb fed the reads into MiXCR, producing one record per CDR3 protein. Of fewer than 25,000 distinct CDR3 sequences detected, 20% to 25% appear once; the ten largest clones hold roughly 15%. General study findings and limits: Compared with RNA-seq, IR-seq gave much higher clonotype depth and reliability. Single-read clonotypes: roughly 82% of IR-seq clonotypes (approximately 4% of reads), almost 75% of RNA-seq clonotypes (roughly 49% of reads).

This clonotype was sampled from a donor over 35 with multiple myeloma. Material for sequencing was a population of CD138-negative cells sorted from bone marrow.

The chain's CDR3 is CASSLGGTEALF. In DNA form, the CDR3 reads TGTGCCAGCAGCTTAGGTGGCACCGAAGCTCTCTTT. The rearrangement uses TRBV7-9 and TRBJ1-6; D call uncertain. Germline V lookup: CDR1 SEHNR, CDR2 FQNEAQ (reference sequence). CDR3 size: 12 residues.